What follows are 14 T cell receptor beta chains derived from one specimen sequenced in a study of beta chain features in type 1 diabetes. Of the isolated RNA, all was reverse transcribed, and so the sequenced material was expressed TCRB transcripts. The repertoire was sequenced with immunoSEQ multiplex PCR; TCRdb's copy has only in-frame clones and lacks some. Here the sample spans approximately 26,000 clones, roughly 61% being singletons. General study findings and limits: All four CD4+ subsets of Type 1 diabetes patients contained TCRB CDR3s that were moderately but significantly shorter.

These receptors have no known antigen. What was sequenced was Tregs from blood. The receptors were sampled from a woman between 25 and 40 years old with type 1 diabetes.

The rearrangement links TRBV19 to TRBJ2-7; TRBD1 agrees at 9 bases. CDR1 LNHDA and CDR2 SQIVND come from the germline V gene (reference sequence). The CDR3 spans 13 residues. V shed 10 bases, J shed 2 bases, and the junction held 6 bases outside the gene matches. CDR3: CATWDRATYEQYF. The CDR3, as DNA: TGTGCCACCTGGGACAGGGCAACCTACGAGCAGTACTTC.

The V and J genes are TRBV20-1 and TRBJ1-1; the D gene is possibly TRBD1 (5 bases). This CDR3 comprises 11 residues. Germline lookup yields CDR1 DFQATT and CDR2 SNEGSKA (reference sequence). The germline V and J ends were trimmed by 7 bases and 4 bases, with 10 bases remaining between them. The CDR3 region is CSGNGGTEAFF. CDR3 in DNA: TGCAGTGGCAACGGGGGCACTGAAGCTTTCTTT.

This clone was detected a few times. This sequence joins TRBV2 and TRBJ1-2; unclear D gene. Looked up from germline, CDR1 is SNHLY and CDR2 is FYNNEI. V was trimmed by 11 bases and J by 0 bases, leaving 10 bases between them. This CDR3 has 12 amino acids. The CDR3 loop reads CADQDSNYGYTF. CDR3 DNA sequence: TGTGCCGACCAGGATTCTAACTATGGCTACACCTTC.

The chain has TRBV4-2 and TRBJ2-3, with TRBD2 matching 10 bases. Germline V lookup: CDR1 LGHNA, CDR2 YNFKEQ. The CDR3 runs 18 residues. J was trimmed by 4 bases and V by 0 bases; bases with no gene match: 10. CDR3 loop: CASSQDNLAGVLADTQYF. The CDR3 coding sequence is TGTGCCAGCAGCCAAGATAACCTAGCGGGAGTGCTGGCAGATACGCAGTATTTT.

The V call is TRBV28, the J call TRBJ2-6; D gene ambiguous. CDR1 and CDR2 (germline): MDHEN, SYDVKM. This CDR3 region has 15 residues. The V end was cut by 6 bases, the J end by 0 bases, with 9 bases between. The CDR3 bases are TGTGCCAGCAGACTCCCCGGCTCTGGGGCCAACGTCCTGACTTTC. As protein: CASRLPGSGANVLTF.

The CDR3 region is CASSQEGYGGQETQYF. Here the CDR3 DNA reads TGCGCCAGCAGCCAAGAAGGGTACGGGGGACAAGAGACCCAGTACTTC. This sequence joins TRBV4-1 and TRBJ2-5; D may be TRBD2 (6 bases). Trimming left V 0 bases short and J 2 bases short, with 13 bases between. Germline-derived CDR1 and CDR2 are MGHRA and YSYEKL. This CDR3 is 16 amino acids long.

This chain uses TRBV10-1 with TRBJ1-1; 7 bases line up with TRBD1. The junction had 5 bases not matched to a gene; V was cut back by 3 bases and J by 1 base. In germline, CDR1 is WNHNN, CDR2 SYGVQD (reference sequence). The CDR3 loop spans 15 amino acids. The CDR3, as DNA: TGCGCCAGCAGTGATGCGGGACAGCCGAACACTGAAGCTTTCTTT. Encoded protein: CASSDAGQPNTEAFF.

This sequence joins TRBV7-2 and TRBJ2-5; 7 nucleotides agree with TRBD1. Germline CDR1 and CDR2: SGHTA and FQGNSA. This CDR3 spans 14 amino acids. The trim removed 2 bases at V and 4 bases at J, leaving 4 bases unmatched. CDR3 sequence: CASSLIGGLETQYF. The CDR3 DNA reads as TGTGCCAGCAGCTTAATAGGGGGCTTAGAGACCCAGTACTTC.

This chain joins TRBV5-1 and TRBJ2-2, with no clear D. V was cut by 0 bases and J by 0 bases, with 6 bases left in between. The CDR3 loop spans 15 amino acids. Germline lookup yields CDR1 SGHRS and CDR2 YFSETQ. The CDR3 DNA sequence: TGCGCCAGCAGCTTGGCGGAGACGAACACCGGGGAGCTGTTTTTT. Its protein is CASSLAETNTGELFF. Full variable domain (rest looked up from reference TRBV5-1 and TRBJ2-2): KAGVTQTPRYLIKTRGQQVTLSCSPISGHRSVSWYQQTPGQGLQFLFEYFSETQRNKGNFPGRFSGRQFSNSRSEMNVSTLELGDSALYLCASSLAETNTGELFFGEGSRLTVL.

This chain joins TRBV30 and TRBJ1-1, with TRBD1 matching over 7 bases. CDR3 length equals 12 residues. V gave up 3 bases and J gave up 8 bases; unmatched junction bases: 6. Germline assignment: CDR1 GTSNPN and CDR2 SVGIG (reference sequence). CDR3 nucleotides: TGTGCCTGGAGCCCACAGGGGTTCGAAGCTTTCTTT. Amino acids: CAWSPQGFEAFF.

Worth noting for this clone: An end of the junction does not agree with germline; a read error may underlie this. J is TRBJ2-3 and V is TRBV7-7, with a possible D match to TRBD2 (6 bases). This CDR3 has 14 amino acids. Germline V lookup: CDR1 SSHAT, CDR2 FNYEAQ (reference sequence). For the CDR3, the DNA is TGTGCTAGCAGCCCCAGCGGGTTCACAGATACGCAGTATTTT. Residues: CASSPSGFTDTQYF.

The rearrangement joins TRBV7-2 to TRBJ2-1, with D maybe TRBD1 (5 bases). V was clipped by 5 bases and J by 9 bases, with 14 bases between them. CDR3 length: 13 residues. Germline V CDR1 and CDR2: SGHTA, FQGNSA. CDR3 amino acids: CASSLTTVGEQFF. DNA for the CDR3: TGTGCCAGCAGCCTGACGACAGTCGGTGAGCAGTTCTTC.

This clone was counted a few times. The chain carries TRBV7-3 and TRBJ2-7; 7 nucleotides agree with TRBD2. CDR1 is SGHTA, CDR2 FQGTGA, per germline. The CDR3 is 13 residues long. V lost 5 bases, J lost 6 bases, and 7 bases stayed unmatched. CDR3 sequence (DNA): TGTGCCAGCAGCGCCCAGTCGGGGGGCGAGCAGTACTTC. It encodes CASSAQSGGEQYF.

This chain uses TRBV27 with TRBJ1-6; D is unclear. The ends were cut back, 5 bases at V and 4 bases at J, with 9 bases in the middle. The CDR3 runs to 14 residues. Germline lookup yields CDR1 MNHEY and CDR2 SMNVEV (reference sequence). CDR3 DNA sequence: TGTGCCAGCAGTACCCGAGGGTATAATTCACCCCTCCACTTT. It yields the protein CASSTRGYNSPLHF.